This entry lists 27 T cell receptor beta chains sequenced from one sample in a study of beta chain features in type 1 diabetes. What was sequenced were expressed TCRB transcripts, since all of the isolated RNA had been reverse transcribed. Assay used: immunoSEQ multiplex PCR; TCRdb lists only in-frame clones, some missing. The sample lists more than 350,000 clones, more than 9.5% seen once, with 0.045% to 0.05% in the top ten. The sample taken for sequencing was naive CD4+ T cells from blood. Every receptor here comes from a woman between 18 and 30 years old in good health.

Only one count was recorded for this clone. The gene calls are TRBV9 and TRBJ1-2; D remains ambiguous. This CDR3 region has 13 residues. Germline assignment: CDR1 SGDLS and CDR2 YYNGEE. Trimming cost V 1 base and J 4 bases, with 8 bases left between them. The CDR3 region has the DNA TGTGCCAGCAGCGTACGGTCTGGCTATGGCTACACCTTC. Its translation: CASSVRSGYGYTF.

The chain employs TRBV29-1 and TRBJ2-3, with 7 bases fitting TRBD1. Per the germline V gene, CDR1 is SQVTM and CDR2 is ANQGSEA. The CDR3 runs 15 residues. The V and J ends lost 8 bases and 6 bases, in that order; junction bases with no gene match: 17. The CDR3 is CSYSPPGQHMDTQYF. DNA of the CDR3: TGCAGCTACTCCCCCCCGGGACAGCACATGGATACGCAGTATTTT.

This chain links TRBV7-2 with TRBJ2-1; D remains unclear. The length of the CDR3 is 13 residues. Between the trimmed V and J ends, which lost 0 bases and 5 bases, there was a span of 5 bases. Germline V gene data show CDR1 as SGHTA and CDR2 as FQGNSA. CDR3 bases: TGTGCCAGCAGCTTAGCTCAGGACAATGAGCAGTTCTTC. This translates into CASSLAQDNEQFF.

This clone came up a few times. J is TRBJ2-7 and V is TRBV27; 10 bases are a match to TRBD2. The V and J ends lost 1 base and 6 bases, in that order; junction bases with no gene match: 9. CDR1 is MNHEY, CDR2 SMNVEV, per germline (reference sequence). The CDR3 consists of 16 residues. CDR3 coding DNA: TGTGCCAGCAGTTTATATCTAGCGGGAGCTCCGGTCGAGCAGTACTTC. It yields the protein CASSLYLAGAPVEQYF.

This clone occurred a few times. The chain couples TRBV18 to TRBJ2-1, with unresolved D. The CDR3 contains 15 residues. Germline CDR1 reads KGHSH; CDR2 reads LQKENI. The V and J ends lost 0 bases and 6 bases respectively, with 12 bases between them. CDR3: CASSPPGRISNEQFF. The CDR3 bases are TGTGCCAGCTCACCACCGGGCCGGATTAGCAATGAGCAGTTCTTC.

The V call is TRBV7-9, the J call TRBJ1-5; D uncertain. V was trimmed by 2 bases and J by 5 bases, leaving 7 bases between them. The CDR3 has 13 residues. From germline, CDR1 is SEHNR and CDR2 FQNEAQ (reference sequence). The CDR3 is CASSLKADQPQHF. CDR3 sequence (DNA): TGTGCCAGCAGCTTAAAGGCGGATCAGCCCCAGCATTTT.

This clone was seen a handful of times. The chain links TRBV4-2 to TRBJ2-3; 8 nucleotides match TRBD2. The CDR3 runs to 16 residues. Losses at the gene ends were 4 bases for V and 0 bases for J; bases not matched to a gene: 6. Per germline, CDR1 LGHNA and CDR2 YNFKEQ. CDR3 sequence: CASSLTSGSSTDTQYF. CDR3 DNA: TGTGCCAGCAGCCTTACTAGCGGTTCTAGCACAGATACGCAGTATTTT.

The chain combines TRBV10-3 with TRBJ2-7, with 8 bases matching TRBD2. V was pared by 9 bases and J by 5 bases, with 12 bases of the junction left unmatched. Germline V gene sequence: CDR1 ENHRY, CDR2 SYGVKD. CDR3 length: 14 amino acids. CDR3 in amino acids: CAISPAGDLHEQYF. The CDR3 DNA reads as TGTGCCATTTCCCCAGCGGGAGACTTACACGAGCAGTACTTC.

V usage is TRBV5-1 and J usage is TRBJ1-6; the match to TRBD1 covers 9 bases. This CDR3 contains 15 residues. In germline, CDR1 is SGHRS, CDR2 YFSETQ. J gave up 6 bases and V 0 bases, and 1 base lay outside the gene matches. The CDR3 sequence: CASSLEDRGNSPLHF. Written as DNA, the CDR3 is TGCGCCAGCAGCTTGGAGGACAGGGGTAATTCACCCCTCCACTTT.

This clone was observed a few times. J is TRBJ1-2 and V is TRBV6-6, with 12 bases that match TRBD1. The germline CDR1 and CDR2 sequences are MNHNY and SVGAGI (reference sequence). There are 14 residues in the CDR3. V lost 10 bases to trimming and J lost 5 bases; unmatched junction nucleotides: 8. The CDR3: CAISPGQGAYGYTF. Here the CDR3 DNA reads TGTGCCATCTCTCCGGGACAGGGGGCTTATGGCTACACCTTC.

This clone was detected only a few times. The chain joins TRBV28 to TRBJ1-1; D unresolved. The V and J ends lost 3 bases and 11 bases respectively, with 13 bases between them. This CDR3 contains 12 residues. CDR1 and CDR2 (germline): MDHEN, SYDVKM. Here the CDR3 DNA reads TGTGCCAGCAGTTTTCGAGGACTCACGGCTTTCTTT. The encoded protein is CASSFRGLTAFF.

The rearrangement joins TRBV9 to TRBJ2-5, with D perhaps TRBD1 (6 bases). V lost 4 bases to trimming and J lost 2 bases, with 9 bases between them. The CDR3 spans 13 residues. Germline V gene data show CDR1 as SGDLS and CDR2 as YYNGEE. CDR3 sequence reads: CASSTGLQETQYF. CDR3 in DNA: TGTGCCAGCAGCACAGGGTTACAAGAGACCCAGTACTTC.

A few counts support this clone. The rearrangement uses TRBV4-2 and TRBJ2-7; D not certain. The CDR3 totals 16 residues. Germline-derived CDR1 and CDR2 are LGHNA and YNFKEQ. V was shortened by 4 bases and J by 2 bases, with 18 bases between the two germline ends. This CDR3 reads CASSRTTFRVTYEQYF. The CDR3 region has the DNA TGTGCCAGCAGCCGTACGACCTTCCGGGTTACCTACGAGCAGTACTTC.

The chain links TRBV7-2 to TRBJ1-2, with TRBD1 as a possible D gene (5 bases). Germline V lookup: CDR1 SGHTA, CDR2 FQGNSA. CDR3 length: 12 residues. V lost 5 bases to trimming and J lost 7 bases, with 11 bases between them. CDR3 amino acids: CASSPPGRGYTF. CDR3 nucleotide sequence: TGTGCCAGCAGCCCTCCGGGACGTGGCTACACCTTC.

The rearrangement uses TRBV5-1 and TRBJ2-1, with a tentative D call TRBD2 (6 bases). The CDR3 contains 15 residues. Germline CDR1 and CDR2: SGHRS and YFSETQ. V was pared by 3 bases and J by 5 bases, with 15 bases between. The CDR3 reads CASSSGTRGNNEQFF. The CDR3 DNA reads as TGCGCCAGCAGCTCCGGGACTCGAGGTAACAATGAGCAGTTCTTC.

The CDR3 nucleotides read TGTGCCAGCAGCGTCGCTGGCGGTTGGAATGAGCAGTTCTTC. As protein: CASSVAGGWNEQFF. The chain uses TRBV9 and TRBJ2-1; D not certain. Germline V gives CDR1 SGDLS, CDR2 YYNGEE. The length of the CDR3 is 14 residues. V dropped 2 bases and J dropped 7 bases, with 13 bases sitting between them.

In this sample, this clone turned up a few times. The chain joins TRBV2 to TRBJ1-5, with 8 positions matching TRBD1. Trimming removed 5 bases from V and 5 bases from J; junction bases left unmatched: 5. Germline CDR1 SNHLY, CDR2 FYNNEI. The CDR3 has 14 amino acids. The CDR3 here is CASSRAGGYQPQHF. The CDR3 coding sequence is TGTGCCAGCAGTCGGGCAGGGGGCTATCAGCCCCAGCATTTT.

This clone was seen more than once but under ten times. The chain combines TRBV29-1 with TRBJ1-2, with no clear D. V shed 4 bases and J shed 7 bases, with 10 bases lying between them. The CDR3 is 11 residues long. Germline assignment: CDR1 SQVTM and CDR2 ANQGSEA. The CDR3 DNA sequence: TGCAGCGTTGGTTCGGGCGGTGGCTACACCTTC. Translated, it gives CSVGSGGGYTF.

This clone came up a few times. This chain joins TRBV2 and TRBJ2-1, with D possibly TRBD2 on 5 matching bases. Germline assignment: CDR1 SNHLY and CDR2 FYNNEI. The CDR3 sequence is 15 residues long. V dropped 6 bases and J dropped 0 bases, with 12 bases sitting between them. CDR3 DNA: TGTGCCAGCAGCCGACTACCCCACTCCTACAATGAGCAGTTCTTC. Residues: CASSRLPHSYNEQFF.

This chain connects TRBV21-1 to TRBJ2-7. TRBV21-1 is a known pseudogene. CDR3 length: 12 amino acids. The CDR3 nucleotides are TGTGCCAGCAGCAAAGGGCCCTACGAGCAGTACGTC. Its translation: CASSKGPYEQYV.

This clone was picked up a small number of times. A read error is possible here, since a much larger clone lies one base away. The chain employs TRBV2 and TRBJ2-1; D is uncertain. This CDR3 contains 9 residues. V shed 11 bases and J shed 7 bases, with 6 bases lying between them. Germline V gene lookup returns CDR1 SNHLY and CDR2 FYNNEI. In DNA, the CDR3 is TGTGCCTGCAAAAATGAGCAGTTCTTC. This encodes CACKNEQFF.

This clone was counted only a few times. The chain uses TRBV7-2 and TRBJ1-1; D unresolved. CDR1 SGHTA and CDR2 FQGNSA come from the germline V gene. Trimming took off 0 bases at V and 2 bases at J, with 10 bases between the two ends. The CDR3 loop spans 15 amino acids. CDR3 protein: CASSLAGVTNTEAFF. The CDR3 DNA follows: TGTGCCAGCAGCTTAGCGGGAGTCACTAACACTGAAGCTTTCTTT.

The rearrangement joins TRBV5-1 to TRBJ2-7, with 11 nucleotides matching TRBD2. Germline trimming cut 5 bases from V and 0 bases from J; bases unmatched to any gene: 4. The germline V gene encodes CDR1 SGHRS and CDR2 YFSETQ. The CDR3 has 15 residues. CDR3 protein: CASRTGTSGSYEQYV. In DNA form, the CDR3 reads TGCGCCAGCAGGACCGGGACTAGCGGCTCCTACGAGCAGTACGTC.

The chain joins TRBV5-1 to TRBJ2-1; 8 nucleotides align to TRBD1. Trimming cost V 7 bases and J 3 bases; bases outside gene matches: 6. This CDR3 spans 14 amino acids. Germline V CDR1 and CDR2: SGHRS, YFSETQ. The CDR3 region is CASGLQGDYNEQFF. The CDR3 nucleotides read TGCGCCAGCGGCCTACAGGGGGACTACAATGAGCAGTTCTTC.

Only a few counts were recorded for this clone. The chain is built from TRBV7-3 and TRBJ2-3; the D is unclear. V lost 1 base and J lost 2, with 7 bases in between. Germline CDR1 reads SGHTA; CDR2 reads FQGTGA. The CDR3 has 14 residues. CDR3 region: CASSLNAATDTQYF. CDR3 in DNA: TGTGCCAGCAGCTTAAATGCTGCCACAGATACGCAGTATTTT. The complete variable domain, with remaining parts taken from reference TRBV7-3 and TRBJ2-3, reads GAGVSQTPSNKVTEKGKYVELRCDPISGHTALYWYRQSLGQGPEFLIYFQGTGAADDSGLPNDRFFAVRPEGSVSTLKIQRTERGDSAVYLCASSLNAATDTQYFGPGTRLTVL.

This clone was seen a handful of times. The chain is built from TRBV28 and TRBJ2-7, with 9 bases that match TRBD1. The length of the CDR3 is 13 residues. V gave up 6 bases and J gave up 6 bases; unmatched junction bases: 6. The germline gives CDR1 MDHEN, CDR2 SYDVKM. CDR3 bases: TGTGCCAGCAGGGAGGGACAGGGTGGCGAGCAGTACGTC. Translation: CASREGQGGEQYV.

This clone was found a few times. The chain joins TRBV6-6 to TRBJ1-6; 7 bases map to TRBD1. Germline values: CDR1 MNHNY, CDR2 SVGAGI (reference sequence). The CDR3 length is 13 residues. With V trimmed by 5 bases and J by 7 bases, 2 bases remained unmatched. CDR3 in amino acids: CASSLQGNSPLHF. For the CDR3, the DNA is TGTGCCAGCAGTCTACAGGGGAATTCACCCCTCCACTTT.